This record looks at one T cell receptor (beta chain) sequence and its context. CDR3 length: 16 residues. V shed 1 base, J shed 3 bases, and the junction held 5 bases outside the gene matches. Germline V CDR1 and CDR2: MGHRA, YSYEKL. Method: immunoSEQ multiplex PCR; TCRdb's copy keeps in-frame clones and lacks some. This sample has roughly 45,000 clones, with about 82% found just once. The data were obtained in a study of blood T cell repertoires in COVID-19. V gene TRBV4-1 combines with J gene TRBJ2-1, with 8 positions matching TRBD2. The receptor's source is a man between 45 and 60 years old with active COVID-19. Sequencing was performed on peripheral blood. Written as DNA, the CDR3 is TGCGCCAGCAGCCAAGGCCGACTAGCGAGCTACAATGAGCAGTTCTTC. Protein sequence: CASSQGRLASYNEQFF.